These T cell receptor beta chains were read from a single sample in a study of T cells after posttransplantation cyclophosphamide. Here immunoSEQ multiplex PCR was the method, and the copy in TCRdb shows in-frame clones only, minus some. This repertoire shows about 17,000 clones, 85% found once; its top ten account for around 28%. This material consisted of PBMCs, taken after allogeneic stem cell transplant with calcineurin inhibitor and methotrexate. These receptors were collected from a female patient aged 18-30 years who received an allogeneic stem cell transplant from an unrelated donor, was CMV-positive, and had acute and chronic GVHD. Some of the T cells may derive from the graft donor. Both conserved end residues are part of each CDR3.

j_call,v_call,cdr3_aa
TRBJ2-3,TRBV9,CASSVVAGGTDTQYF
TRBJ1-2,TRBV6-5,CASSYSRDYGYTF
TRBJ2-1,TRBV7-9,CASSLDRGRGNEQFF
TRBJ1-4,TRBV5-1,CASRVAGATNEKLFF
TRBJ2-7,TRBV9,CASSVASTSGYEQYF
TRBJ1-2,TRBV18,CASSPDSTNYGYTF
TRBJ1-6,TRBV27,CASRGQGSSPLHF
NA,TRBV11-2,CASSPRLDPGFEQYF
TRBJ2-3,TRBV6-1,CASTLGTQYF
TRBJ1-2,TRBV19,CASSTTGFKDGYTF
TRBJ1-6,TRBV27,CASSLDSYSYNSPLHF
TRBJ1-5,TRBV30,CAWQEGLNQPQHF
TRBJ2-3,TRBV7-6,CASSYQQTDTQYF